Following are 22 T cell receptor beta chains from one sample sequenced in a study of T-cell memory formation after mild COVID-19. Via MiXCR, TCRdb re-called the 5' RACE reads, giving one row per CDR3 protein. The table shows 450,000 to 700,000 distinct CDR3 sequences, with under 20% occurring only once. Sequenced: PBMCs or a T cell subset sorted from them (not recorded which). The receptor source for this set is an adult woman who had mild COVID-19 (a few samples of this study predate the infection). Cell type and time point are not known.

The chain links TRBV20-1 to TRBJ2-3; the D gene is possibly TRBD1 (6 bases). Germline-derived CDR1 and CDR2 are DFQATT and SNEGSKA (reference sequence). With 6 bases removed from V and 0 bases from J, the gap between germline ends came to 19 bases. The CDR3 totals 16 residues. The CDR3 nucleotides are TGCAGTGCGCGAAGGCCAGGGGACCCTAGCACAGATACGCAGTATTTT. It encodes CSARRPGDPSTDTQYF.

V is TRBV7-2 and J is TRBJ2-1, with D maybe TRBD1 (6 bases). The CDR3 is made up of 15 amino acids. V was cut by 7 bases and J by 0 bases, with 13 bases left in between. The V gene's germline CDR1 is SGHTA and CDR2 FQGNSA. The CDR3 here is CASTLGASSYNEQFF. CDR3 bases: TGTGCCAGCACCTTGGGGGCGAGCTCCTACAATGAGCAGTTCTTC.

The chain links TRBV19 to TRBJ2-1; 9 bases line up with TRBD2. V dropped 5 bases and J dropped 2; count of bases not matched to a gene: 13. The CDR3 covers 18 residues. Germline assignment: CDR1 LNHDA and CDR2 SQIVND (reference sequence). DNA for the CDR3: TGTGCCAGTAGTCTCCCCCCCTCTCTAGCGGGGACCTACAATGAGCAGTTCTTC. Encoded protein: CASSLPPSLAGTYNEQFF.

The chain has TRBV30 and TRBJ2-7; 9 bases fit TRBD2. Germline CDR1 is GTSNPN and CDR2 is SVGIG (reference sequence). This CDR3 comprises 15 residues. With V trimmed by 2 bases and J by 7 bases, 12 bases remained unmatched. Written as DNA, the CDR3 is TGTGCCTGGAGTCGGGGACTAGCCTCGGCTCGGGAGCAGTACTTC. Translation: CAWSRGLASAREQYF.

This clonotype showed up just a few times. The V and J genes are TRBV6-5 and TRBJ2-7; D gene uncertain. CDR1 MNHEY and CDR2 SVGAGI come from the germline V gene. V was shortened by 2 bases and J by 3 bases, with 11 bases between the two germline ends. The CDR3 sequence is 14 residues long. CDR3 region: CASSYADIHYEQYF. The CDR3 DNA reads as TGTGCCAGCAGTTACGCAGACATTCACTACGAGCAGTACTTC.

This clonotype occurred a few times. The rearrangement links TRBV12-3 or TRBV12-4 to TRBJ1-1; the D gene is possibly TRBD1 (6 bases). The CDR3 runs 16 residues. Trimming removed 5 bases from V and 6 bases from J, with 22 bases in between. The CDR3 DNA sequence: TGTGCCAGCAGTGCCCAATACAGGGACCGCTATTCTGAAGCTTTCTTT. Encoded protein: CASSAQYRDRYSEAFF.

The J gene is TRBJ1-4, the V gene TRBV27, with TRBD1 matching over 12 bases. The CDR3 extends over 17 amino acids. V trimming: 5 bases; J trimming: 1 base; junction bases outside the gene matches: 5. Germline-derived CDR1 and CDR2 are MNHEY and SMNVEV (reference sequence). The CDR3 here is CASSARDRGRTNEKLFF. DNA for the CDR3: TGTGCCAGCAGTGCTCGGGACAGGGGGCGAACTAATGAAAAACTGTTTTTT.

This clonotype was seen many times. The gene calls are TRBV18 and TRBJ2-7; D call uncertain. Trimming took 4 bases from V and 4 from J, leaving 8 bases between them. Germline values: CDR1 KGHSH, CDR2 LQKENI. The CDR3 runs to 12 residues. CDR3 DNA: TGTGCCAGCTCACAACGAGGTTACGAGCAGTACTTC. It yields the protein CASSQRGYEQYF.

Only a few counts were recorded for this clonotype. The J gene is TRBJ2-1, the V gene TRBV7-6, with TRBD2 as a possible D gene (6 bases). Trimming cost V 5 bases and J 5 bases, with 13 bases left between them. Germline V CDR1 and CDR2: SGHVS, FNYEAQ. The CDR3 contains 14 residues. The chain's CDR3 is CASSAMGTDNEQFF. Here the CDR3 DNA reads TGTGCCAGCAGCGCTATGGGGACTGACAATGAGCAGTTCTTC.

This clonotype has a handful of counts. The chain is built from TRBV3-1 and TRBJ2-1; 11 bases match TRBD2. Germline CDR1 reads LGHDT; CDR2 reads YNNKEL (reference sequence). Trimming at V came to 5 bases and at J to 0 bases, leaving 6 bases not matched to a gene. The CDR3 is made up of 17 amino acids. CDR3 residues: CASSSTGLAGSYNEQFF. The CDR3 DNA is TGTGCCAGCAGCTCAACTGGACTAGCGGGCTCCTACAATGAGCAGTTCTTC.

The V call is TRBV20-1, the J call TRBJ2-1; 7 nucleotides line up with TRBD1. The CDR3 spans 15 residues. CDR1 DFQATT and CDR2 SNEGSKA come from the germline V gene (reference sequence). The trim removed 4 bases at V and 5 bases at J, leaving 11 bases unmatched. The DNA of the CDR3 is TGCAGTGCTACCCCCACAGGGGAGATCCACAATGAGCAGTTCTTC. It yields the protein CSATPTGEIHNEQFF.

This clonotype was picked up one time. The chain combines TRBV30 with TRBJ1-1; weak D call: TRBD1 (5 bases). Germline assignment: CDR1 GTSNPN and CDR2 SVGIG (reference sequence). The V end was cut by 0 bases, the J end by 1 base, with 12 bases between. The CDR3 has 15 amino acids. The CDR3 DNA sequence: TGTGCCTGGAGTGTACCTTCCAGGGCGAACACTGAAGCTTTCTTT. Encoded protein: CAWSVPSRANTEAFF.

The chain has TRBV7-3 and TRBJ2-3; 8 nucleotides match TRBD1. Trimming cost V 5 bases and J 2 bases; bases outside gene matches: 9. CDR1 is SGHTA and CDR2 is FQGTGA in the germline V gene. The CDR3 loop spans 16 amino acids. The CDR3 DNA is TGTGCCAGCAGCCACCGGACAGGGTCGAACACAGATACGCAGTATTTT. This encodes CASSHRTGSNTDTQYF.

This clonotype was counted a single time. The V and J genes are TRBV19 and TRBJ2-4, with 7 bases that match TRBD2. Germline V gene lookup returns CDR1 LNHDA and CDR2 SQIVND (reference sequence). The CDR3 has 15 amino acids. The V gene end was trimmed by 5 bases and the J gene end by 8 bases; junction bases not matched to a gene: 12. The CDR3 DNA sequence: TGTGCCAGTAGTGGAGGGAGGGGCGCGGTTTACATTCAGTACTTC. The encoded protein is CASSGGRGAVYIQYF.

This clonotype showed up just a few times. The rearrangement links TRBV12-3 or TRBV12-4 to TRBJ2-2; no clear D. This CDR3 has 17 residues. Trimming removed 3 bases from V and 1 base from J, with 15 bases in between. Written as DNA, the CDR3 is TGTGCCAGCAGTTTCATTCTAGTAACGGGGAACACCGGGGAGCTGTTTTTT. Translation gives CASSFILVTGNTGELFF.

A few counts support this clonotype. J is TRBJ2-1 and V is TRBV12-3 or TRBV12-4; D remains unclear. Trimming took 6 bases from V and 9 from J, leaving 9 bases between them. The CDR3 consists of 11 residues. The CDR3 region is CASSFDGEQFF. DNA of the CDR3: TGTGCCAGCAGCTTCGACGGTGAGCAGTTCTTC.

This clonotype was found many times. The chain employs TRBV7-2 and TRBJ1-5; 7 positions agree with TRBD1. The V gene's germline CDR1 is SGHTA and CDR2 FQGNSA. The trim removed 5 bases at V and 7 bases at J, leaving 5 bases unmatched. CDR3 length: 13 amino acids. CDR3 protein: CASSVRGEQPQHF. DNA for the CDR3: TGTGCCAGCAGCGTCAGGGGGGAACAGCCCCAGCATTTT.

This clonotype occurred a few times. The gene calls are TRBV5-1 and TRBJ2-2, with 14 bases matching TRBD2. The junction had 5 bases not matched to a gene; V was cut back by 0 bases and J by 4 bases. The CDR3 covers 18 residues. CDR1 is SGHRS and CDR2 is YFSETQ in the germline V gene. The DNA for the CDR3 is TGCGCCAGCAGCTTGGTGGGGACTAGCGGGGGAATCACCGGGGAGCTGTTTTTT. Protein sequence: CASSLVGTSGGITGELFF.

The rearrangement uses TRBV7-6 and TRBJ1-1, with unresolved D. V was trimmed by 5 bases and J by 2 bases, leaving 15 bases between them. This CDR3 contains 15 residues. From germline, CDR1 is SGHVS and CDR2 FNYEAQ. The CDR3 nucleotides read TGTGCCAGCAGCCGAGAAGCATCGGTTAACACTGAAGCTTTCTTT. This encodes CASSREASVNTEAFF.

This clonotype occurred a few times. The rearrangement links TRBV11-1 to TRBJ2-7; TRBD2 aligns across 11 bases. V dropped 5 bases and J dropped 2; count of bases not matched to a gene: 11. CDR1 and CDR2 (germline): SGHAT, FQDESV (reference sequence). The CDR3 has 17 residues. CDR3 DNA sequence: TGTGCCAGCAGCGTAACTAGCGGGAGAGCCCCCCCCTACGAGCAGTACTTC. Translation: CASSVTSGRAPPYEQYF.

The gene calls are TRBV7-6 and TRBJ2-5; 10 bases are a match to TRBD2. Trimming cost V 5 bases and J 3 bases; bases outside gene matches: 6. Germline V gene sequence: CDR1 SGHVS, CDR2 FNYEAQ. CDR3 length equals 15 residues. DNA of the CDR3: TGTGCCAGCAGCCGACTAGCGGGCCCTGAAGAGACCCAGTACTTC. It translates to CASSRLAGPEETQYF.

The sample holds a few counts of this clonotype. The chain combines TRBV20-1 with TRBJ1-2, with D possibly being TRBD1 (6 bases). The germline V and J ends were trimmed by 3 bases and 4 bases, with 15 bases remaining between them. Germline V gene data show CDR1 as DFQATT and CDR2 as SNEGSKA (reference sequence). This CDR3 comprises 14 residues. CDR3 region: CSARSQGLVYGYTF. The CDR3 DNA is TGCAGTGCTAGGTCGCAGGGGCTTGTCTATGGCTACACCTTC.